This entry concerns a single T cell receptor beta chain. Its antigen is not identified. This sample was included in a study of vaccination and CD4 T cells after COVID-19. V lost 4 bases to trimming and J lost 6 bases, with 10 bases between them. Germline V gene lookup returns CDR1 MDHEN and CDR2 SYDVKM. This CDR3 has 12 residues. Sample treatment: roughly 10-day PBMC culture with coronavirus spike peptide pools or control peptides (ViraFEST assay). Samples of CD4+ T cells were obtained from the unexposed donor before the COVID-19 pandemic (2011-2018). Cultured CD4+ T-cell DNA underwent Oncomine TCR Beta short-read sequencing. Genomic DNA from cultured CD4+ T cells was extracted. MiXCR was run by TCRdb on the PCR reads, yielding one entry per CDR3 protein. The sample includes about 10,000 distinct CDR3 sequences, about 34% seen only once; the top ten take about 14%.

Sequenced: CD4+ T cells from blood, cultured in vitro. The sequence came from a human donor in good health. This chain links TRBV28 with TRBJ2-7; no clear D gene. The CDR3 reads CASSSSGVEQYF. CDR3 nucleotide sequence: TGTGCCAGCAGTTCGAGTGGGGTCGAGCAGTACTTC.